The clone carrying this TCR beta chain was seen once. The record originates from a study of CD8 T cells in Susac syndrome. Germline V gives CDR1 MGHRA, CDR2 YSYEKL. The CDR3 length is 14 residues. V dropped 7 bases and J dropped 7 bases, with 17 bases sitting between them. An amount of RNA that ranged from roughly 0.5 to 1 ug was reverse transcribed with random hexamers. TCRdb reprocessed the immunoSEQ multiplex PCR reads with MiXCR, giving one entry per CDR3 protein. The data hold tens of thousands of distinct CDR3 sequences, with 94% observed a single time. Controls comprised healthy donors matched for age and sex. TEMRA cells were FACS-enriched, with CD8+ and CD4+ T cells isolated negatively.

The sequenced sample was CD8+ T cells from PBMCs. The chain joins TRBV4-1 to TRBJ2-1; D not resolved. The sequence was obtained from a human donor in good health. The CDR3 coding sequence is TGCGCCAGCACGGAACACCCGTTGGGGAATGAGCAGTTCTTC. Encoded protein: CASTEHPLGNEQFF.